The 13 T cell receptor beta chains presented below share a single source sample, sequenced in a study of blood T cell repertoires in COVID-19. Generated by immunoSEQ multiplex PCR, the TCRdb table keeps only in-frame clones and is missing some. The sample comprises roughly 150,000 clones, 86% of which are singletons, and about 4.4% rests with the top ten. The sequenced sample was PBMCs or T cells enriched from blood (not recorded which). The receptors stem from a man aged 50 to 59 who had recovered from COVID-19.

The chain joins TRBV15 to TRBJ2-7; 13 bases match TRBD2. The germline V gene encodes CDR1 LNHNV and CDR2 YYDKDF (reference sequence). V dropped 4 bases and J dropped 0; count of bases not matched to a gene: 3. The CDR3 is made up of 16 amino acids. CDR3 loop: CATSKGLAGLSYEQYF. The CDR3 region has the DNA TGTGCCACCAGCAAGGGACTAGCGGGACTCTCCTACGAGCAGTACTTC.

The J gene is TRBJ1-2, the V gene TRBV28; a weak D match, TRBD1 (5 bases). V was trimmed by 3 bases and J by 0 bases, leaving 11 bases between them. The CDR3 contains 15 residues. CDR1 and CDR2 (germline): MDHEN, SYDVKM. The CDR3, as DNA: TGTGCCAGCAGTTTCTGGGGCAGAGCTAACTATGGCTACACCTTC. This encodes CASSFWGRANYGYTF.

This clone came up a few times. This CDR3 is CASILRELNTEAFF. The CDR3 DNA follows: TGTGCCAGCATTCTCAGGGAATTGAACACTGAAGCTTTCTTT. The rearrangement joins TRBV2 to TRBJ1-1, with D perhaps matching TRBD1 (5 bases). The CDR3 has 14 amino acids. V gave up 7 bases and J gave up 0 bases, with 12 bases separating them. CDR1 and CDR2 (germline): SNHLY, FYNNEI.

The chain's CDR3 is CASSLKAGQETQYF. For the CDR3, the DNA is TGTGCCAGCAGCTTAAAGGCGGGCCAAGAGACCCAGTACTTC. The chain employs TRBV7-3 and TRBJ2-5, with D possibly matching TRBD2 (5 bases). CDR1 is SGHTA and CDR2 is FQGTGA in the germline V gene. The CDR3 totals 14 residues. The V and J ends lost 1 base and 1 base respectively, with 7 bases between them.

The rearrangement links TRBV5-1 to TRBJ1-3, with 9 bases identical to TRBD1. V dropped 4 bases and J dropped 3; count of bases not matched to a gene: 8. There are 16 residues in the CDR3. The germline V gene has CDR1 SGHRS and CDR2 YFSETQ. The CDR3 bases are TGCGCCAGCAGCCAAGTGGACAGGGGACGTGGAAACACCATATATTTT. Translated, it gives CASSQVDRGRGNTIYF.

This chain links TRBV4-3 with TRBJ1-2; D ambiguous. V lost 0 bases, J lost 6 bases, and 14 bases lay in between. The CDR3 extends over 15 amino acids. Germline CDR1 reads LGHNA; CDR2 reads YSLEER. This CDR3 reads CASSQDTGSVDGYTF. In nucleotides, the CDR3 is TGCGCCAGCAGCCAAGATACGGGGTCCGTGGATGGCTACACCTTC.

The V gene is TRBV7-6, the J gene TRBJ2-7; D may be TRBD1 (5 bases). Trimming stripped 4 bases from V and 4 bases from J, with 14 bases between. The CDR3 contains 14 residues. In germline, CDR1 is SGHVS, CDR2 FNYEAQ. The CDR3 sequence is CASSSTDRRYEQYF. The CDR3 nucleotides read TGTGCCAGCAGCTCCACCGACAGAAGATACGAGCAGTACTTC.

V is TRBV7-2 and J is TRBJ1-1; 8 bases fit TRBD1. The CDR3 has 14 amino acids. In germline, CDR1 is SGHTA, CDR2 FQGNSA. The V and J ends lost 5 bases and 3 bases, in that order; junction bases with no gene match: 5. CDR3 residues: CASSEQGVYTEAFF. The DNA of the CDR3 is TGTGCCAGCAGCGAACAGGGGGTGTACACTGAAGCTTTCTTT.

CDR3 loop: CASSGGGGAGETQYF. The DNA of the CDR3 is TGTGCCAGCAGCGGAGGCGGGGGGGCCGGAGAGACCCAGTACTTC. The chain is built from TRBV7-2 and TRBJ2-5; 9 bases match TRBD2. The germline V gene has CDR1 SGHTA and CDR2 FQGNSA. Unmatched junction bases numbered 8, after V lost 5 bases and J lost 4 bases. The CDR3 runs 15 residues.

This chain uses TRBV7-2 with TRBJ2-3; 7 nucleotides align to TRBD2. There are 14 residues in the CDR3. V was clipped by 5 bases and J by 7 bases; unmatched bases: 9. Per germline, CDR1 SGHTA and CDR2 FQGNSA. In nucleotides, the CDR3 is TGTGCCAGCAGCAAGGAGGGAGGGAGAAATACGCAGTATTTT. Amino acids: CASSKEGGRNTQYF.

This clone was recorded a few times. The chain employs TRBV3-1 (or the pseudogene TRBV3-2) and TRBJ2-2, with TRBD1 as a possible D gene (5 bases). V lost 6 bases, J lost 1 base, and 12 bases lay in between. Germline CDR1 LGHDT, CDR2 YNNKEL (reference sequence). The CDR3 has 15 residues. CDR3 sequence reads: CASSRRAQNTGELFF. CDR3 sequence (DNA): TGTGCCAGCAGTCGCAGGGCACAGAACACCGGGGAGCTGTTTTTT.

This chain connects TRBV18 to TRBJ2-5, with 13 nucleotides matching TRBD2. In germline, CDR1 is KGHSH, CDR2 LQKENI. The J segment lost 2 bases and the V segment lost 0 bases, leaving 3 bases of the junction unmatched. The CDR3 has 17 residues. The DNA of the CDR3 is TGTGCCAGCTCACCACCGACGGGACTAGCGGGGCAAGAGACCCAGTACTTC. It translates to CASSPPTGLAGQETQYF.

This clone came up a few times. The chain recombines TRBV7-9 with TRBJ2-7; no definite D call. The CDR3 runs 11 residues. The germline V and J ends were trimmed by 10 bases and 0 bases, with 7 bases remaining between them. Germline CDR1 and CDR2: SEHNR and FQNEAQ (reference sequence). The CDR3, as DNA: TGTGCCATACGGGTCTCCTACGAGCAGTACTTC. It encodes CAIRVSYEQYF.